This entry lists 10 T cell receptor beta chains sequenced from one sample in a study of T cells in Graves' hyperthyroidism and ophthalmopathy. Amplified regions were TCR beta CDR3 sequences from RNA transcripts. HTBI primers were used for first-round RT-PCR of the TCR CDR3. MiXCR, run by TCRdb on the multiplex PCR reads, gives a single entry per CDR3 protein. Seen here are under 800,000 distinct CDR3 sequences, around 13% observed once, and the top ten hold roughly a tenth. The sample comprised blood. All receptors come from a woman younger than 30 with Graves' hyperthyroidism.

V is TRBV19 and J is TRBJ2-1; D is undetermined. The CDR3 has 12 residues. V lost 5 bases and J lost 8, with 10 bases in between. The germline V gene has CDR1 LNHDA and CDR2 SQIVND (reference sequence). The CDR3 loop reads CASSRRRYEQFF. CDR3 nucleotides: TGTGCCAGTAGTCGACGGCGGTATGAGCAGTTCTTC.

This clonotype was found many times. This chain links TRBV4-1 with TRBJ1-5; D is perhaps TRBD1 (5 bases). The CDR3 is 16 amino acids. CDR1 is MGHRA and CDR2 is YSYEKL in the germline V gene. V shed 2 bases and J shed 4 bases, with 15 bases lying between them. The CDR3 bases are TGCGCCAGCAGCCAATTAGCTATGGGACGTAATCAGCCCCAGCATTTT. Amino acid sequence: CASSQLAMGRNQPQHF.

As DNA, the CDR3 is TGCAGTGCTCAATACACAGATACGCAGTATTTT. It yields the protein CSAQYTDTQYF. This chain uses TRBV20-1 with TRBJ2-3; D is undetermined. The V end was cut by 5 bases, the J end by 2 bases, with 5 bases between. This CDR3 is built from 11 residues. The germline V gene has CDR1 DFQATT and CDR2 SNEGSKA (reference sequence).

The gene calls are TRBV6-5 and TRBJ2-7; unclear D gene. Between the trimmed V and J ends, which lost 2 bases and 2 bases, there was a span of 7 bases. Germline assignment: CDR1 MNHEY and CDR2 SVGAGI. This CDR3 has 13 residues. CDR3 in amino acids: CASSYLLTYEQYF. For the CDR3, the DNA is TGTGCCAGCAGTTACCTACTAACCTACGAGCAGTACTTC.

V and J are TRBV27 and TRBJ2-1; the match to TRBD2 covers 9 bases. The CDR3 sequence is 15 residues long. The J segment lost 9 bases and the V segment lost 6 bases, leaving 12 bases of the junction unmatched. Germline CDR1 and CDR2: MNHEY and SMNVEV (reference sequence). For the CDR3, the DNA is TGTGCCAGCAGCCCGCGGAGTAGCGGGAGTCTTGAGCAGTTCTTC. Its protein product is CASSPRSSGSLEQFF.

The chain uses TRBV25-1 and TRBJ1-3; D remains unclear. This CDR3 region has 15 residues. Trimming removed 1 base at V and 0 bases at J, with 7 bases between. Germline V gene sequence: CDR1 MGHDK, CDR2 SYGVNS. CDR3 in DNA: TGTGCCAGCAGTGAATTGAGAGGCTCTGGAAACACCATATATTTT. As protein: CASSELRGSGNTIYF.

This rearrangement joins TRBV28 to TRBJ1-5, with unresolved D. The CDR3 totals 14 residues. Germline-derived CDR1 and CDR2 are MDHEN and SYDVKM. Between the trimmed V and J ends, which lost 5 bases and 4 bases, there was a span of 12 bases. DNA of the CDR3: TGTGCCAGCAGTCGACCGGGGAGTAATCAGCCCCAGCATTTT. This sequence encodes CASSRPGSNQPQHF.

The genes are TRBV14 and TRBJ2-2; weak D call: TRBD2 (6 bases). With 10 bases removed from V and 1 base from J, the gap between germline ends came to 16 bases. The CDR3 length is 15 residues. The V gene's germline CDR1 is SGHDN and CDR2 FVKESK. The CDR3 loop is CATKLGGENTGELFF. In DNA form, the CDR3 reads TGTGCCACCAAACTGGGGGGAGAGAACACCGGGGAGCTGTTTTTT.

This clonotype was seen many times. CDR3 amino acids: CASSLLREGRAGELFF. The CDR3 coding sequence is TGTGCCAGCAGCTTGCTTCGGGAGGGCCGAGCCGGGGAGCTGTTTTTT. V usage is TRBV11-2 and J usage is TRBJ2-2, with 8 nucleotides matching TRBD2. The V and J ends lost 3 bases and 6 bases, in that order; junction bases with no gene match: 9. The CDR3 is 16 amino acids. Germline CDR1 reads SGHAT; CDR2 reads FQNNGV.

This clonotype was seen a few times. The genes are TRBV7-2 and TRBJ2-5; the match to TRBD1 covers 7 bases. The length of the CDR3 is 13 residues. The germline V gene has CDR1 SGHTA and CDR2 FQGNSA. Losses at the gene ends were 5 bases for V and 3 bases for J; bases not matched to a gene: 3. Here the CDR3 DNA reads TGTGCCAGCAGCCAGGGGGTCGAAGAGACCCAGTACTTC. Translation: CASSQGVEETQYF.